The T cell receptor (beta chain) under discussion was sequenced for a study of spatial heterogeneity in lung cancer. About the study: A consistent excess of beta-chain over alpha-chain sequences was detected.

The time point is: sample taken at primary tumor resection. Whole RNA, which was extracted from tumor, nontumor lung tissue or frozen PBMC, was sequenced without any cell sorting. By proportion, this clonotype is medium-sized. V was clipped by 4 bases and J by 4 bases, with 21 bases between them. Germline CDR1 reads SGHRS; CDR2 reads YFSETQ. The CDR3 sequence is 16 residues long. TCRdb analysed the 5' RACE reads with MiXCR anew, one entry per CDR3 protein. The repertoire holds over 2,500 distinct CDR3 sequences, with about 4.2% as singletons. The input for sequencing was normal lung tissue next to the tumor, taken at surgery. This receptor was taken from a female donor with early-stage non-small cell lung cancer. V and J are TRBV5-1 and TRBJ2-7; D is tentatively TRBD1 or TRBD2 (5 bases each). CDR3 amino acids: CASSPGTASSGYEQYF. As DNA, the CDR3 is TGCGCCAGCAGCCCAGGGACCGCCAGCTCGGGGTACGAGCAGTACTTC. Together with reference TRBV5-1 and TRBJ2-7, the CDR3 gives the full variable domain: KAGVTQTPRYLIKTRGQQVTLSCSPISGHRSVSWYQQTPGQGLQFLFEYFSETQRNKGNFPGRFSGRQFSNSRSEMNVSTLELGDSALYLCASSPGTASSGYEQYFGPGTRLTVT.